Listed below are T cell receptor beta chains from one sample, sequenced in a study of CD8+ T cells in alopecia areata. The table came from immunoSEQ multiplex PCR; TCRdb's copy has only in-frame clones and leaves some out. Found here are more than 100,000 clones, around 84% of them singletons; the top ten hold approximately 12%. Source: CD8+ T cells sorted from blood, taken between weeks 30 and 35, from a patient treated with tofacitinib. The source is a human donor with alopecia areata. Both conserved end residues are part of each CDR3. Each record gives: V gene, clone size, D gene, J gene, CDR3 protein, CDR3 DNA. D genes are given only for firm matches. Only part of the rows carry a size: once, few, many, or a class if the clone is expanded.

TRBV7-9	.	.	TRBJ2-1	CASSFGEQFF	TGTGCCAGCAGCTTTGGTGAGCAGTTCTTC
TRBV9	.	TRBD2	TRBJ2-6	CASSAGGVSSGANVLTF	TGTGCCAGCAGCGCGGGGGGAGTTAGCTCTGGGGCCAACGTCCTGACTTTC
TRBV5-4	.	TRBD1	TRBJ2-7	CASSWQGETYEQYF	TGTGCCAGCAGCTGGCAGGGGGAGACCTACGAGCAGTACTTC
TRBV14	.	.	TRBJ1-1	CASSQGWAEAFF	TGTGCCAGCAGCCAAGGGTGGGCTGAAGCTTTCTTT
TRBV6-1	.	.	TRBJ2-1	CASSEAGRGNEQFF	TGTGCCAGCAGTGAAGCGGGCAGGGGTAATGAGCAGTTCTTC
TRBV7-2	.	TRBD1	TRBJ1-5	CASSFLTGVNQPQHF	TGTGCCAGCAGCTTTCTCACAGGGGTCAATCAGCCCCAGCATTTT
TRBV5-6	.	TRBD1	TRBJ2-5	CASSFLGQIQETQYF	TGTGCCAGCAGCTTCCTGGGACAGATCCAAGAGACCCAGTACTTC
TRBV30	.	.	TRBJ1-5	CAWSLGPSNQPQHF	TGTGCCTGGAGCTTGGGGCCAAGCAATCAGCCCCAGCATTTT
TRBV4-1	.	TRBD2	TRBJ2-7	CASSQQTSGSYEQYF	TGCGCCAGCAGCCAACAGACTAGCGGGAGTTACGAGCAGTACTTC
TRBV7-2	.	.	TRBJ2-7	CASSLRQTSYEQYF	TGTGCCAGCAGTTTACGACAGACCTCCTACGAGCAGTACTTC
TRBV4-1	.	.	TRBJ1-4	CASSGVGNEKLFF	TGCGCCAGCAGCGGGGTAGGGAATGAAAAACTGTTTTTT
TRBV5-6	.	.	TRBJ2-3	CASSKPRRSFTDTQYF	TGTGCCAGCAGCAAACCCCGGCGCAGCTTCACAGATACGCAGTATTTT
TRBV7-6	.	TRBD1	TRBJ1-5	CASSLGEDRWLQPQHF	TGTGCCAGCAGCTTAGGGGAGGACAGGTGGCTTCAGCCCCAGCATTTT
TRBV5-1	.	.	TRBJ2-7	CASSLATGSYEQYF	TGCGCCAGCAGCTTAGCCACAGGGTCCTACGAGCAGTACTTC
TRBV9	.	TRBD2	TRBJ2-1	CASSRSGGFNEQFF	TGTGCCAGCAGCCGATCGGGGGGATTCAATGAGCAGTTCTTC
TRBV5-1	.	TRBD1	TRBJ2-7	CASRQGSGSEQYF	TGCGCCAGCCGACAGGGGTCTGGCTCCGAGCAGTACTTC
TRBV19	.	.	TRBJ1-2	CASSPQGYGYTF	TGTGCCAGTAGTCCGCAGGGATATGGCTACACCTTC
TRBV30	.	.	TRBJ2-3	CAWASRVGTDTQYF	TGTGCCTGGGCGTCTCGGGTGGGCACAGATACGCAGTATTTT
TRBV15	.	TRBD2	TRBJ2-3	CATSSTLDPSGSSDTQYF	TGTGCCACCAGCAGCACCTTGGATCCTAGCGGGAGCTCAGATACGCAGTATTTT
TRBV7-8	.	.	TRBJ1-3	CASSLQPGNTIYF	TGTGCCAGCAGCCTTCAGCCTGGAAACACCATATATTTT
TRBV10-1	.	.	TRBJ2-3	CASSESADTQYF	TGCGCCAGCAGTGAGTCCGCAGATACGCAGTATTTT
TRBV19	.	.	TRBJ2-7	CASSMAQGYEQYF	TGTGCCAGTAGTATGGCCCAGGGGTACGAGCAGTACTTC
TRBV7-6	.	.	TRBJ2-3	CASSYLNTDTQYF	TGTGCCAGCAGCTACCTTAACACAGATACGCAGTATTTT
TRBV30	.	.	TRBJ1-1	CAWSPPTLNTEAFF	TGTGCCTGGAGTCCCCCAACGTTGAACACTGAAGCTTTCTTT
TRBV30	.	TRBD1	TRBJ1-2	CACSLRTGLIYGYTF	TGTGCCTGTAGTCTCAGGACAGGCCTTATCTATGGCTACACCTTC
TRBV30	.	.	TRBJ2-1	CAWRTLGNEQFF	TGTGCCTGGAGGACCTTAGGCAATGAGCAGTTCTTC
TRBV7-8	.	TRBD2	TRBJ2-4	CASSPRGGGAKNIQYF	TGTGCCAGCAGCCCGCGGGGCGGGGGGGCCAAAAACATTCAGTACTTC
TRBV7-2	.	.	TRBJ1-2	CAQRGGRGYTF	TGTGCCCAACGGGGAGGGCGCGGCTACACCTTC
TRBV4-1	.	.	TRBJ2-1	CASSQVSDEQFF	TGCGCCAGCAGCCAAGTTTCAGATGAGCAGTTCTTC
TRBV7-9	.	.	TRBJ2-7	CASAGNSYEQYF	TGTGCCAGCGCAGGGAATTCCTACGAGCAGTACTTC
TRBV5-4	.	.	TRBJ1-1	CASSRISQGTFF	TGTGCCAGCAGCAGGATTTCTCAGGGGACTTTCTTT
TRBV10-3	.	.	TRBJ2-7	CAISEGSYEQYF	TGTGCCATCAGTGAGGGCAGCTACGAGCAGTACTTC
TRBV28	once	TRBD1	TRBJ2-7	CATKPGTAFYEQYF	TGTGCCACCAAGCCCGGGACAGCCTTCTACGAGCAGTACTTC
TRBV19	few	.	TRBJ2-1	CASSMWGGQGEQFF	TGTGCCAGTAGTATGTGGGGGGGGCAGGGTGAGCAGTTCTTC
TRBV4-1	.	TRBD2	TRBJ2-1	CASSQTGLAGNEQFF	TGCGCCAGCAGCCAAACAGGACTAGCGGGCAATGAGCAGTTCTTC
TRBV4-1	.	.	TRBJ2-7	CASSQLDSVSYEQYF	TGCGCCAGCAGCCAACTGGACTCAGTATCCTACGAGCAGTACTTC
TRBV4-1	.	TRBD2	TRBJ2-7	CASSQDASGRGEQYF	TGCGCCAGCAGCCAAGACGCTAGCGGGAGAGGGGAGCAGTACTTC
TRBV7-9	.	.	TRBJ2-2	CASSKRRGGHQGGELFF	TGTGCCAGCAGCAAGCGTAGGGGTGGTCATCAAGGCGGGGAGCTGTTTTTT
TRBV7-9	.	.	TRBJ2-7	CASSSTYEQYF	TGTGCCAGCAGTTCTACCTACGAGCAGTACTTC
TRBV7-2	once	.	TRBJ2-1	CASSFPGQKGYDEQFF	TGTGCCAGCAGCTTCCCCGGACAGAAAGGGTACGATGAGCAGTTCTTC
TRBV7-2	.	.	TRBJ1-1	CASSLVAGVYTEAFF	TGTGCCAGCAGCTTAGTGGCAGGGGTTTACACTGAAGCTTTCTTT